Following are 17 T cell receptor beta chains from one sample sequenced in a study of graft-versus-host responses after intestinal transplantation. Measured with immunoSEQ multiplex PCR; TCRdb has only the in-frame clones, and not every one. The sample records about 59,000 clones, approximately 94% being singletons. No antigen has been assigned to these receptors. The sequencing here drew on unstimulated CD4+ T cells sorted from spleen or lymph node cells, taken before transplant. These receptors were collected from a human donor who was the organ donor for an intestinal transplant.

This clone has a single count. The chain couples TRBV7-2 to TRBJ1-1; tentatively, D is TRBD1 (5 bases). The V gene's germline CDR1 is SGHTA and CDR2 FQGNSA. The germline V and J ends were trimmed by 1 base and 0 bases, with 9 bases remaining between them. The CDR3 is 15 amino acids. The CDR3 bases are TGTGCCAGCAGCTTAGTGACAGCCCTGAACACTGAAGCTTTCTTT. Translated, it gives CASSLVTALNTEAFF.

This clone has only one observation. CDR3 in amino acids: CASSFFLGLAGGRQETQYF. CDR3 DNA: TGTGCCAGCAGCTTCTTTCTGGGACTAGCGGGGGGGCGACAAGAGACCCAGTACTTC. The chain combines TRBV5-6 with TRBJ2-5; 16 positions match TRBD2. Trimming removed 2 bases from V and 2 bases from J; junction bases left unmatched: 9. The V gene's germline CDR1 is SGHDT and CDR2 YYEEEE. This CDR3 is 19 amino acids long.

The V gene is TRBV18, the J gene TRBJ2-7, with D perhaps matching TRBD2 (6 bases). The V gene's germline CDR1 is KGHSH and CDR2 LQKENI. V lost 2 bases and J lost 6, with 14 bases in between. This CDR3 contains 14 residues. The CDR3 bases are TGTGCCAGCTCACCAACTAACGGGGGATCCGAGCAGTACTTC. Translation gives CASSPTNGGSEQYF.

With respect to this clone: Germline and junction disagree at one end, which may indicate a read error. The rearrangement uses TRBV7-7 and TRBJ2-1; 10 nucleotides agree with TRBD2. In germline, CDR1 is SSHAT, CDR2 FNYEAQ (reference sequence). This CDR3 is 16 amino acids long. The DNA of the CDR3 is TGTGCTAGCAGCCCGCTTATAGCGGGGGGCTACAATGAGCAGTTCTTC. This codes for CASSPLIAGGYNEQFF.

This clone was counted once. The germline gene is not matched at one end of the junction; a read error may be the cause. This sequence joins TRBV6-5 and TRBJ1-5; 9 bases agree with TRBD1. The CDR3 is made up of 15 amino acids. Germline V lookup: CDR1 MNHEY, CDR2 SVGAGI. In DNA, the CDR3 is TGTGCCAGCAGTCCCGGGACAGGGTGGAATCGGCCCCAGCATTTT. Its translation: CASSPGTGWNRPQHF.

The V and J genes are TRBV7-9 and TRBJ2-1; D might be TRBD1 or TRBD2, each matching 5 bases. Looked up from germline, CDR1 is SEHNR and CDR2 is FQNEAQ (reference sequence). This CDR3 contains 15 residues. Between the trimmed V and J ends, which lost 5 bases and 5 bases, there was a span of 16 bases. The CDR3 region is CASSMRRGRNNEQFF. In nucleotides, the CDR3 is TGTGCCAGCAGCATGCGACGGGGCCGAAACAATGAGCAGTTCTTC.

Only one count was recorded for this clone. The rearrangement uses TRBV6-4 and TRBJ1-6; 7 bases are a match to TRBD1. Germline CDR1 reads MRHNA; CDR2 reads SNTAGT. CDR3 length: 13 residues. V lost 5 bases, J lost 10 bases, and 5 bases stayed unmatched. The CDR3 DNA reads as TGTGCCAGCAGTAGGGGGCGCGAGTCACCCCTCCACTTT. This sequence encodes CASSRGRESPLHF.

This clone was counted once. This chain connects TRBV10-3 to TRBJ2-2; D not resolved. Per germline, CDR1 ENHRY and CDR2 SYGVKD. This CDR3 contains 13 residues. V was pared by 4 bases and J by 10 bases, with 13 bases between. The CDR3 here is CAISGLSHQELFF. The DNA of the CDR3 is TGTGCCATCAGTGGCCTATCGCACCAGGAGCTGTTTTTT.

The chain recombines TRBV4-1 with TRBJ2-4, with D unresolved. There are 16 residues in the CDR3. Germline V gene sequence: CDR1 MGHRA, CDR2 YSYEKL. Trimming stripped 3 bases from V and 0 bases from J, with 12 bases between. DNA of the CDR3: TGCGCCAGCAGCCAGGGCCCGGCAGTAGCCAAAAACATTCAGTACTTC. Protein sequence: CASSQGPAVAKNIQYF.

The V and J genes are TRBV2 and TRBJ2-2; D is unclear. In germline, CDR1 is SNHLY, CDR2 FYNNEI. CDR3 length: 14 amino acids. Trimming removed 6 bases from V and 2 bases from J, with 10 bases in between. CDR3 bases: TGTGCCAGCAGACCCGACACCAACACCGGGGAGCTGTTTTTT. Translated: CASRPDTNTGELFF.

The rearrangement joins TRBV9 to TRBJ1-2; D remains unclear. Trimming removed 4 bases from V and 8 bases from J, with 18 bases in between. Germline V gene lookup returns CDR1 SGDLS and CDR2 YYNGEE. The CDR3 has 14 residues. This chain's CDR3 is CASSPNPDRGGYTF. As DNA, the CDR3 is TGTGCCAGCAGCCCAAACCCGGACCGAGGGGGCTACACCTTC.

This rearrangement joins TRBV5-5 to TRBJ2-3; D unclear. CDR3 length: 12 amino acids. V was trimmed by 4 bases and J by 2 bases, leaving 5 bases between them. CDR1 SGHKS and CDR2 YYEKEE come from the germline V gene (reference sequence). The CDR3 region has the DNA TGTGCCAGCAGCCCGTCCACAGATACGCAGTATTTT. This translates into CASSPSTDTQYF.

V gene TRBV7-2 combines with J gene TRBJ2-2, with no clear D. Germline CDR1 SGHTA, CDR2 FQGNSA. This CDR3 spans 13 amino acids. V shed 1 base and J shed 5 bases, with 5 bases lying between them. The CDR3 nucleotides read TGTGCCAGCAGCTTAGTGATAACCGGGGAGCTGTTTTTT. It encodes CASSLVITGELFF.

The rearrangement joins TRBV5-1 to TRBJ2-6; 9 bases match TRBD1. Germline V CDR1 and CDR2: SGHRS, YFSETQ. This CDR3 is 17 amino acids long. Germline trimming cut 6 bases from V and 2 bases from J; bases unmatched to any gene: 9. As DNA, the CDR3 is TGCGCCAGCAACCAACAGGGGGCTTGGGCTGGGGCCAACGTCCTGACTTTC. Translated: CASNQQGAWAGANVLTF. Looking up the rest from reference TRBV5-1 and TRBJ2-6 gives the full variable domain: KAGVTQTPRYLIKTRGQQVTLSCSPISGHRSVSWYQQTPGQGLQFLFEYFSETQRNKGNFPGRFSGRQFSNSRSEMNVSTLELGDSALYLCASNQQGAWAGANVLTFGAGSRLTVL.

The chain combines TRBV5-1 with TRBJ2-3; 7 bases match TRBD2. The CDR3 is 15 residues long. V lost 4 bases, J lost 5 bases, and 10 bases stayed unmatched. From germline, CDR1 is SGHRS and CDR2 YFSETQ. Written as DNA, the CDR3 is TGCGCCAGCAGCCACGGACGGGGGGAGAAAGATACGCAGTATTTT. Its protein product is CASSHGRGEKDTQYF. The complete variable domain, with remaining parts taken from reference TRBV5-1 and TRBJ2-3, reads KAGVTQTPRYLIKTRGQQVTLSCSPISGHRSVSWYQQTPGQGLQFLFEYFSETQRNKGNFPGRFSGRQFSNSRSEMNVSTLELGDSALYLCASSHGRGEKDTQYFGPGTRLTVL.

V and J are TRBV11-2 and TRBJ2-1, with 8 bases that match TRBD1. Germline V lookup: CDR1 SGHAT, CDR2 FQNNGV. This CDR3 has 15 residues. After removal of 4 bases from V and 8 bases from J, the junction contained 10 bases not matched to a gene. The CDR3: CASSSGQGGEYEQFF. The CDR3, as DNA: TGTGCCAGCAGCTCAGGACAGGGAGGAGAATATGAGCAGTTCTTC.

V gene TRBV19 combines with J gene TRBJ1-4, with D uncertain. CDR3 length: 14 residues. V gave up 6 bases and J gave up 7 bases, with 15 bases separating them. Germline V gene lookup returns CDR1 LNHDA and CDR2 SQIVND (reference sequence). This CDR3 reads CASRTSRLSEKLFF. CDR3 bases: TGTGCCAGTAGGACAAGCCGCTTATCTGAAAAACTGTTTTTT.